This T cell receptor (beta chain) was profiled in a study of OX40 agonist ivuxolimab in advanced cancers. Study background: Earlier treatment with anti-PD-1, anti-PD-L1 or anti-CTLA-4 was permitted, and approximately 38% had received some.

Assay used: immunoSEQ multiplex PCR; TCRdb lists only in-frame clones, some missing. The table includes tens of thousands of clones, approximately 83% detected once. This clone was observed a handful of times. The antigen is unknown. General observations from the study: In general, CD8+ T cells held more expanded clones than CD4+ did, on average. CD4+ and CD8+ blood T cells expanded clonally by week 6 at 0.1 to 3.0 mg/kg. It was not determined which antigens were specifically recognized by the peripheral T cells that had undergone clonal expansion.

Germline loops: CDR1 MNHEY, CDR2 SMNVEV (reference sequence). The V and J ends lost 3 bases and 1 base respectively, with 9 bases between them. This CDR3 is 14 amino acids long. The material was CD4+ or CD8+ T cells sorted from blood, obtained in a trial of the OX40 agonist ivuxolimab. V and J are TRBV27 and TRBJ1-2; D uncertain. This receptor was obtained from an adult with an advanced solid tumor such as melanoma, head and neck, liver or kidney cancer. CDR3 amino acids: CASSFSRNNYGYTF. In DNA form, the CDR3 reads TGTGCCAGCAGTTTCTCGCGGAATAACTATGGCTACACCTTC.